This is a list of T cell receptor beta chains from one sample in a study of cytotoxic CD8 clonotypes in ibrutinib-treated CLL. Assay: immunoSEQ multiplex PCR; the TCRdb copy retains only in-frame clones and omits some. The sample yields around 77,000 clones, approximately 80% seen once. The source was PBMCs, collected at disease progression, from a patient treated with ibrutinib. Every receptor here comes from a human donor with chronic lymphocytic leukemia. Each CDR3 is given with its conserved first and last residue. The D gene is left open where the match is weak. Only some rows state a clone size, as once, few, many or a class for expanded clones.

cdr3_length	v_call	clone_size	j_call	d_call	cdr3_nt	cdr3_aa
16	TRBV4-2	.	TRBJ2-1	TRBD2	TGTGCCAGCAGCCCCCTGGGACTAGCGGGAGTTAAAGAGCAGTTCTTC	CASSPLGLAGVKEQFF
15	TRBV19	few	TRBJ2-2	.	TGTGCCAGTAGTATATTTGGCAGGGCCACCGGGGAGCTGTTTTTT	CASSIFGRATGELFF
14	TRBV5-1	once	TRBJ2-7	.	TGCGCCAGCAGCCCCCTGGACCAGGGTGGATGGCAGTACTTC	CASSPLDQGGWQYF
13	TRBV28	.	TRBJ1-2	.	TGTGCCAGCAGAACCCAATCGGGGCTCGGCTACACCTTC	CASRTQSGLGYTF
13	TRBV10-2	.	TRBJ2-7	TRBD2	TGCGCCAGCAGACTAGCGGGAACCTACGAGCAGTACTTC	CASRLAGTYEQYF
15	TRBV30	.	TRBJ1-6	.	TGTGCCTGGAGTACTCAGGTGGGCTATAATTCACCCCTCCACTTT	CAWSTQVGYNSPLHF
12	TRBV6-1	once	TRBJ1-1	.	TGTGCCAGCAGAGTATATACAGGAGAAGCTTTCTTT	CASRVYTGEAFF
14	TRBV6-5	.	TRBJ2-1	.	TGTGCCAGCAGTTATCCGGGGAGCGACAATGAGCAGTTCTTC	CASSYPGSDNEQFF
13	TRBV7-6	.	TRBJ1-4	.	TGTGCCAGCAAATCTCCATTGGGGGAAAAACTGTTTTTT	CASKSPLGEKLFF
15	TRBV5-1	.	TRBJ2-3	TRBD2	TGCGCCAGCAGCTTCGGCGGGGGGGCGGTAGATACGCAGTATTTT	CASSFGGGAVDTQYF
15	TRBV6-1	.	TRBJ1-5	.	TGTGCCGTACGGACGGATGCGTATAGCAATCAGCCCCAGCATTTT	CAVRTDAYSNQPQHF
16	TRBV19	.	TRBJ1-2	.	TGTGCCAGCCATAGTCACGGGAGCCCCGAGGGATATGGCTACACCTTC	CASHSHGSPEGYGYTF
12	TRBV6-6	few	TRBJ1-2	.	TGTGCCAGCAGCGGACGCGACTATGGCTACACCTTC	CASSGRDYGYTF
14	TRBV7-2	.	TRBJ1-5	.	TGTGCCAGCAACCAGGTAGGGCTTGATCAGCCCCAGCATTTT	CASNQVGLDQPQHF
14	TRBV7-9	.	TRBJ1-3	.	TGTGCCAGCAGCTTAACCGCAGGGGGAAACACCATATATTTT	CASSLTAGGNTIYF
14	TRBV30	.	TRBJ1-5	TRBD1	TGTGCCTGGATGCCGGGACAGGGAGGTCAGCCCCAGCATTTT	CAWMPGQGGQPQHF
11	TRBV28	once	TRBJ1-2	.	TGTGCCAGCAGCTATATTCAGGACACGGACTTC	CASSYIQDTDF
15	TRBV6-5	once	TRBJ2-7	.	TGTGCCAGCAGTCCCATACCGGGAGTTGCTCGCGAGCAGTACTTC	CASSPIPGVAREQYF
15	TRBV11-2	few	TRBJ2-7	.	TGTGCCAGCAGCTTAGACCTAGCGAGGACCTACGAGCAGTACTTC	CASSLDLARTYEQYF
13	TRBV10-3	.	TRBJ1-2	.	TGTGCCATCAGTGAGACGTCAGTCTATGGCTACACCTTC	CAISETSVYGYTF
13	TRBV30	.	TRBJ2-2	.	TGTGCCTGGAGTGTAGACGTGAACGGGGAGCTGTTTTTT	CAWSVDVNGELFF
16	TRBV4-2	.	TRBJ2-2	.	TGTGCCAGCAGCCAAGCGGGGGACTTCAACACCGGGGAGCTGTTTTTT	CASSQAGDFNTGELFF
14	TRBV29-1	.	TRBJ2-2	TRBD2	TGCAGCGTTTACGGCGGGGGGAACACCGGGGAGCTGTTTTTT	CSVYGGGNTGELFF
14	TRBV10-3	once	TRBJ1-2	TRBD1	TGTGCCATCAGTCCTGACAGGGGAAACTATGGCTACACCTTC	CAISPDRGNYGYTF
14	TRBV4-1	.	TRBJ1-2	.	TGCGCCAGCAGCCAAGTGGGCAGCCCCTATGGCTACACCTTC	CASSQVGSPYGYTF
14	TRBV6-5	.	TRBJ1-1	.	TGTGCCAGCAGTTACTTGGGGGGGGGAGCTGAAGCTTTCTTT	CASSYLGGGAEAFF
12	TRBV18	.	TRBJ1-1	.	TGTGCCAGCGCACACGGGAACACTGAAGCTTTCTTT	CASAHGNTEAFF
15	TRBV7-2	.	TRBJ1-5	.	TGTGCCAGCAGTTTTAGTACGGGTTACAATCAGCCCCAGCATTTT	CASSFSTGYNQPQHF
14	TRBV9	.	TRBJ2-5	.	TGTGCCAGCAGCCTAAGACCGGGGCGAGAGACCCAGTACTTC	CASSLRPGRETQYF
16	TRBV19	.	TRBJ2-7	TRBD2	TGTGCCAGTAGTATTACTAGCGGGGAAGTCTCCTACGAGCAGTACTTC	CASSITSGEVSYEQYF
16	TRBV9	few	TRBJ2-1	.	TGTGCCAGCAGCCGCCGGATTGGAGTTAACTACAATGAGCAGTTCTTC	CASSRRIGVNYNEQFF
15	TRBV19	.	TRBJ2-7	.	TGTGCCAGTAGCAGAGGAGGCGGACTGCACTACGAGCAGTACTTC	CASSRGGGLHYEQYF
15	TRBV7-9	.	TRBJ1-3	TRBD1	TGTGCCAGCAGCTTGGACAGGAACTCTGGAAACACCATATATTTT	CASSLDRNSGNTIYF
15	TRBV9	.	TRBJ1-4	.	TGTGCCAGCACCCCAAGCGGGGGGTATAATGAAAAACTGTTTTTT	CASTPSGGYNEKLFF
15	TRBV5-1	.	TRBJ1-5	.	TGCGCCAGCAGCTTGGGTGGGGCCCGAAATCAGCCCCAGCATTTT	CASSLGGARNQPQHF
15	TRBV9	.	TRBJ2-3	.	TGTGCCAGCAGCGCATCCGGGACAAGGTTGAATACGCAGTATTTT	CASSASGTRLNTQYF
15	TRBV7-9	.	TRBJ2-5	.	TGTGCCAGCAGCCCCGCACGGCAGGAGAAAGAGACCCAGTACTTC	CASSPARQEKETQYF
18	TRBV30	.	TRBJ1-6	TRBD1	TGTGCCTGGAGTTCGGACAGGGGGTTGAGCTCCTATAATTCACCCCTCCACTTT	CAWSSDRGLSSYNSPLHF
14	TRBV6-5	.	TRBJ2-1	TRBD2	TGTGCCAGCAGTTACTCGTCTAGCGGGAATGAGCAGTTCTTC	CASSYSSSGNEQFF
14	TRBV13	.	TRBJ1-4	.	TGTGCCAGCAGCAAGGACAGATTGAATGAAAAACTGTTTTTT	CASSKDRLNEKLFF
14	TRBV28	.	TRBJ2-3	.	TGTGCCAGCAGTTTAGGGGGAAGCACAGATACGCAGTATTTT	CASSLGGSTDTQYF
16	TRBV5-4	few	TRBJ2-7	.	TGTGCCAGCAGCTCCCGGGTCCCTCCTCGGGCCTACGAGCAGTACTTC	CASSSRVPPRAYEQYF
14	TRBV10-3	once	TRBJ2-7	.	TGTGCCATCAGTGTCCGGGAGAAGTTATACGAGCAGTACTTC	CAISVREKLYEQYF
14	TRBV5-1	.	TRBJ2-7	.	TGCGCCAGCAGCATCCGGGACAACTCCTACGAGCAGTACTTC	CASSIRDNSYEQYF
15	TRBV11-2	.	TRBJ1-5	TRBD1	TGTGCCAGCAGCTTGGGGGGACAGACCAATCAGCCCCAGCATTTT	CASSLGGQTNQPQHF